These 2 T cell receptor beta chains were sequenced from one sample in a study of blood T cell repertoires in COVID-19. TCRdb's copy holds only in-frame clones and misses some; the assay was immunoSEQ multiplex PCR. The sample has 110,000 to 150,000 clones, 65% to 85% seen once; the top ten hold approximately 8%. Input material: peripheral blood. Receptors were obtained from a man aged 50 to 60 with active or convalescent COVID-19.

The chain has TRBV19 and TRBJ2-7; the D gene is possibly TRBD2 (6 bases). Germline V gene sequence: CDR1 LNHDA, CDR2 SQIVND (reference sequence). V lost 4 bases and J lost 7, with 17 bases in between. This CDR3 has 14 residues. The CDR3 nucleotides are TGTGCCAGTAGTACCGTCTTATTGGCGGGGGAGCAGTACTTC. Translated: CASSTVLLAGEQYF.

V usage is TRBV5-1 and J usage is TRBJ1-3; D unclear. The CDR3 spans 14 residues. Germline CDR1 is SGHRS and CDR2 is YFSETQ. V lost 4 bases and J 2 bases, leaving 10 bases between the germline ends. CDR3 sequence: CASSPLAAGNTIYF. The CDR3 DNA is TGCGCCAGCAGCCCCCTGGCCGCTGGAAACACCATATATTTT. Combining the CDR3 with reference TRBV5-1 and TRBJ1-3 gives the whole variable domain KAGVTQTPRYLIKTRGQQVTLSCSPISGHRSVSWYQQTPGQGLQFLFEYFSETQRNKGNFPGRFSGRQFSNSRSEMNVSTLELGDSALYLCASSPLAAGNTIYFGEGSWLTVV.